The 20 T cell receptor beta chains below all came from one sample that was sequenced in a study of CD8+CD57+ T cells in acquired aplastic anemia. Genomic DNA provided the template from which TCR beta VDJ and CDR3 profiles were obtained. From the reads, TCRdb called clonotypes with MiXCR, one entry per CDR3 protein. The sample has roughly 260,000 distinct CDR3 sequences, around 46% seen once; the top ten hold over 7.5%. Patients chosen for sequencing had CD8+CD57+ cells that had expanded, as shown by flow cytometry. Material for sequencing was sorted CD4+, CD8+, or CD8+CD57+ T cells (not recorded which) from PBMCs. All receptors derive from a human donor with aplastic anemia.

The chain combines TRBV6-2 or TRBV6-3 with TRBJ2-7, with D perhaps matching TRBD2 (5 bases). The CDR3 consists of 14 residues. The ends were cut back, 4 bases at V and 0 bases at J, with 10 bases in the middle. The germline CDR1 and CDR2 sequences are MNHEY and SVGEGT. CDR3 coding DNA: TGTGCCAGCAGTTCGGACGGGGACTCCTACGAGCAGTACTTC. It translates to CASSSDGDSYEQYF.

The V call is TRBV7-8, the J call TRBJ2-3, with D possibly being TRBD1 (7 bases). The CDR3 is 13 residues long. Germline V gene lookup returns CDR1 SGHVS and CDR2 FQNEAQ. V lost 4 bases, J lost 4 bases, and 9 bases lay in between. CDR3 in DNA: TGTGCCAGCAGCTGGAGGGGGCCAGATACGCAGTATTTT. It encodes CASSWRGPDTQYF.

In DNA form, the CDR3 reads TGCAGCGTTGAAGGGGGTGAGCGAGGGGGCACCTACGAGCAGTACTTC. Translation gives CSVEGGERGGTYEQYF. The J gene is TRBJ2-7, the V gene TRBV29-1; TRBD1 aligns across 7 bases. The germline gives CDR1 SQVTM, CDR2 ANQGSEA. This CDR3 spans 16 amino acids. J was trimmed by 2 bases and V by 1 base; bases with no gene match: 11.

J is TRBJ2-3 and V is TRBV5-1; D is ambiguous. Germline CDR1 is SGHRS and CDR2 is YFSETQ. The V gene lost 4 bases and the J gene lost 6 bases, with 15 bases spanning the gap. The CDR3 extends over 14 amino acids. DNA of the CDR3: TGCGCCAGCAGCGGGGATTTACTGGCGGATACGCAGTATTTT. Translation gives CASSGDLLADTQYF. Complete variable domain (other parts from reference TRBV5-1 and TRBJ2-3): KAGVTQTPRYLIKTRGQQVTLSCSPISGHRSVSWYQQTPGQGLQFLFEYFSETQRNKGNFPGRFSGRQFSNSRSEMNVSTLELGDSALYLCASSGDLLADTQYFGPGTRLTVL.

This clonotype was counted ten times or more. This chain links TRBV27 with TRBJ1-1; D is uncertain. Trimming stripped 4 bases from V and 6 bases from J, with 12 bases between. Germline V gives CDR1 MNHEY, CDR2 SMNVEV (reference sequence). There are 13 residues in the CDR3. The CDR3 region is CASSSTVRAEAFF. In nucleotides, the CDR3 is TGTGCCAGCAGTTCGACCGTACGGGCTGAAGCTTTCTTT.

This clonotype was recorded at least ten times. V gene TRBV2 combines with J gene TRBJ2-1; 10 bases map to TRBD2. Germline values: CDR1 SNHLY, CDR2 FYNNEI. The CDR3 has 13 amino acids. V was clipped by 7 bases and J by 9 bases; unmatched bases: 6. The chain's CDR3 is CASKSGGAGEQFF. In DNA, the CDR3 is TGTGCCAGCAAAAGCGGGGGGGCCGGTGAGCAGTTCTTC.

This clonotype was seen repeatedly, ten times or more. CDR3 nucleotides: TGTGCCAGCAGCCCCCCAACAGGGTACGGCACTGAAGCTTTCTTT. As protein: CASSPPTGYGTEAFF. The V and J genes are TRBV7-9 and TRBJ1-1; possible D gene TRBD1, 6 bases. With 5 bases removed from V and 4 bases from J, the gap between germline ends came to 17 bases. Germline values: CDR1 SEHNR, CDR2 FQNEAQ (reference sequence). The CDR3 runs 15 residues.

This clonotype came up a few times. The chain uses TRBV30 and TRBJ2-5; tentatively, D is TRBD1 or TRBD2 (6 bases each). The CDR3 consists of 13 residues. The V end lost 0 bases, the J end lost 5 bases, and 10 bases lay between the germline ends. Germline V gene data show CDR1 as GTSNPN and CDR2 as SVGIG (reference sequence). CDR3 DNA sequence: TGTGCCTGGAGTGTAGGGGGGCAGGAGACCCAGTACTTC. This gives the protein CAWSVGGQETQYF.

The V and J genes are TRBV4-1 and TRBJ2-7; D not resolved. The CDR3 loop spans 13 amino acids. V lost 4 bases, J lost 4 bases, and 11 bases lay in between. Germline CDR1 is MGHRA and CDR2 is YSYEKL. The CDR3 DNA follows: TGCGCCAGCAGCCGCGACGGAGTTTACGAGCAGTACTTC. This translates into CASSRDGVYEQYF.

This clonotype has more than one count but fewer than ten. CDR3 sequence: CASSLYKGTGAVYGYTF. CDR3 sequence (DNA): TGTGCCAGCAGCCTATATAAGGGGACAGGAGCCGTCTATGGCTACACCTTC. The chain joins TRBV27 to TRBJ1-2; 8 bases are a match to TRBD1. The length of the CDR3 is 17 residues. J gave up 4 bases and V 6 bases, and 16 bases lay outside the gene matches. Per germline, CDR1 MNHEY and CDR2 SMNVEV (reference sequence).

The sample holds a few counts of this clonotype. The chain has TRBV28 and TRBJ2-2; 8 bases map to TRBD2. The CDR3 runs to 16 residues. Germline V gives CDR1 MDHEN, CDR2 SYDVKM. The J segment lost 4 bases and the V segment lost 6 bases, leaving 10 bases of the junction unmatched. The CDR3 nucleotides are TGTGCCAGCAGCCCCCCCGGGACTAGGCGCACCGGGGAGCTGTTTTTT. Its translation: CASSPPGTRRTGELFF.

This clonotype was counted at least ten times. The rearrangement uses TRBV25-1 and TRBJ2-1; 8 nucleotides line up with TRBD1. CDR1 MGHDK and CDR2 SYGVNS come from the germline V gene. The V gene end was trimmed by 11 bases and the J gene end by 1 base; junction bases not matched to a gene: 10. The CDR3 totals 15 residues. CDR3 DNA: TGTGCCCGTTTCCCAGGGGGCGCATCCTACAATGAGCAGTTCTTC. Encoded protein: CARFPGGASYNEQFF.

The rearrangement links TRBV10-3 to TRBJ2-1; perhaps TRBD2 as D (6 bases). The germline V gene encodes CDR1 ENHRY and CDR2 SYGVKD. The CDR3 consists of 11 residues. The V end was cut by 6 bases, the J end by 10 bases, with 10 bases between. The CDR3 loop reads CAISGEVEQFF. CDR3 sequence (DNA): TGTGCCATCAGCGGGGAGGTGGAGCAGTTCTTC.

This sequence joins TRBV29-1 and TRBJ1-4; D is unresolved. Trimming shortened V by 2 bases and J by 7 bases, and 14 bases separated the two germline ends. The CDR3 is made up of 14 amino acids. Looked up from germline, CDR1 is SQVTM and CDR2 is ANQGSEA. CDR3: CSVEMGLMGEKLFF. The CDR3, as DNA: TGCAGCGTTGAAATGGGGTTAATGGGTGAAAAACTGTTTTTT.

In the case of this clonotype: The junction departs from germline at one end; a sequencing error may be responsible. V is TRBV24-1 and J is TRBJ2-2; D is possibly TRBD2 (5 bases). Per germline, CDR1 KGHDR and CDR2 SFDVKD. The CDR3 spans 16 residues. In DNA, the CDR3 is TGTGCCACCAGTGATTTCCCGCGAACCAACACCGGGGAGCCGTTTTTT. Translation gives CATSDFPRTNTGEPFF.

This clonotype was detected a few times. The chain's CDR3 is CASKQGLSTDTQYF. CDR3 sequence (DNA): TGTGCCAGTAAACAGGGGCTAAGCACAGATACGCAGTATTTT. V is TRBV19 and J is TRBJ2-3; 7 bases align to TRBD1. The CDR3 is made up of 14 amino acids. The J segment lost 0 bases and the V segment lost 7 bases, leaving 4 bases of the junction unmatched. The germline V gene encodes CDR1 LNHDA and CDR2 SQIVND (reference sequence).

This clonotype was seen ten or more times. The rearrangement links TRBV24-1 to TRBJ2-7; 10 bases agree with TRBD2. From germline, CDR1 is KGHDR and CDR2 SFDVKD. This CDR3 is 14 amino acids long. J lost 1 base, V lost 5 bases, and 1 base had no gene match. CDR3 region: CATSASGGSYEQYF. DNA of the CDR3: TGTGCCACCAGTGCTAGCGGGGGATCCTACGAGCAGTACTTC.

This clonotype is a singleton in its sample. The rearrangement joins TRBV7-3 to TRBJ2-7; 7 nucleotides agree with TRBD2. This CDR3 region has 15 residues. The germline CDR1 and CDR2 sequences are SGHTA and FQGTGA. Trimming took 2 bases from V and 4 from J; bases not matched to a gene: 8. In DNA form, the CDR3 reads TGTGCCAGCAGCTTAGGTCTAGCGGACGTGTACGAGCAGTACTTC. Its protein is CASSLGLADVYEQYF.

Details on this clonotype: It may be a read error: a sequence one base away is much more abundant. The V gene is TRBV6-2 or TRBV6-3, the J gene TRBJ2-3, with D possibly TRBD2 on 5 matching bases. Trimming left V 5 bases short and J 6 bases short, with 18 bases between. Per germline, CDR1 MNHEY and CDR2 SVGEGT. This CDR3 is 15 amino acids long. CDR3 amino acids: CASSHLELDTDTQYF. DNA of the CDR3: TGTGCCAGCAGTCACCTTGAACTAGACACTGATACGCAGTATTTT.

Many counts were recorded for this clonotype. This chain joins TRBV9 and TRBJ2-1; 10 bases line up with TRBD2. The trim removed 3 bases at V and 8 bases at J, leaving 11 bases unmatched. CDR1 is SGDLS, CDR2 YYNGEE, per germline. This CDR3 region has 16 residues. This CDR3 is CASSGLAGGFIDEQFF. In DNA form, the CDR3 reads TGTGCCAGCAGCGGATTAGCGGGAGGATTTATAGATGAGCAGTTCTTC.